This TCR beta chain was obtained from a study of blood T cell repertoires in COVID-19. On the study more broadly: Both acute and convalescent COVID-19 samples were obtained from the United States, Italy and Spain. PBMCs, B-cell-depleted T cells, or T cells were the source of the cDNA or gDNA that made up the material.

Germline V gives CDR1 SGHNT, CDR2 YYREEE (reference sequence). The CDR3 covers 12 residues. Trimming took off 10 bases at V and 2 bases at J, with 12 bases between the two ends. Per the original data handling: Amplified reference gene primers provided the basis for estimating nucleated cell counts. Generated by immunoSEQ multiplex PCR, the TCRdb table keeps only in-frame clones and is missing some. V, J and clone size reflect that table, while D and trimming were determined from the DNA. The data show some 490,000 clones, roughly 88% seen once. Sequenced: peripheral blood. The TCR was taken from a human donor in a cohort sampled during active COVID-19. This chain joins TRBV5-4 and TRBJ1-1, with D possibly matching TRBD1 (5 bases). The CDR3 is CAQGEGNTEAFF. The DNA for the CDR3 is TGTGCCCAAGGGGAGGGAAACACTGAAGCTTTCTTT.